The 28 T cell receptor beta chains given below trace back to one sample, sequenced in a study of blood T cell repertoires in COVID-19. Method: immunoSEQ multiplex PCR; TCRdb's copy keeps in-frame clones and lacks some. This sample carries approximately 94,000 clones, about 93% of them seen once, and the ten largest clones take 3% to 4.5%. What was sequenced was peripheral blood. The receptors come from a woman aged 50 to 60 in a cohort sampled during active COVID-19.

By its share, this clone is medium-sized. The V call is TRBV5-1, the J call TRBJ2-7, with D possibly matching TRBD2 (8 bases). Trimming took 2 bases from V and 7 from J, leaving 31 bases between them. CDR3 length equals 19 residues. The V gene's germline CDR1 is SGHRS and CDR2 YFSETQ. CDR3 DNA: TGCGCCAGCAGCTTACGACAGGGTGGTCTAGCGGGCTCCCTTGGAGAGCAGTACTTC. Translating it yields CASSLRQGGLAGSLGEQYF.

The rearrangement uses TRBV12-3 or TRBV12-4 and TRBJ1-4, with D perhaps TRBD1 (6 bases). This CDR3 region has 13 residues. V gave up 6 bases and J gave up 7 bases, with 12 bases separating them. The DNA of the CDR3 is TGTGCCAGCAGATACAGGGTTGGTGAAAAACTGTTTTTT. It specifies CASRYRVGEKLFF.

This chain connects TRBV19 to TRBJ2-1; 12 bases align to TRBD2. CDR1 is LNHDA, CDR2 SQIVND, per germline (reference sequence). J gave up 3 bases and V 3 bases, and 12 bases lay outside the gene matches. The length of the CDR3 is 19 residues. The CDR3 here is CASSMGLAGGPGLYNEQFF. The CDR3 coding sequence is TGTGCCAGTAGTATGGGCCTAGCGGGAGGGCCGGGGCTCTACAATGAGCAGTTCTTC.

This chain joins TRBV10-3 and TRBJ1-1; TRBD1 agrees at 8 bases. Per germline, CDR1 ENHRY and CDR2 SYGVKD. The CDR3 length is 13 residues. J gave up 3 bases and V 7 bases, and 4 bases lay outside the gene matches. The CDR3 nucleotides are TGTGCCATCACCCTGACAGGGGACACTGAAGCTTTCTTT. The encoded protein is CAITLTGDTEAFF.

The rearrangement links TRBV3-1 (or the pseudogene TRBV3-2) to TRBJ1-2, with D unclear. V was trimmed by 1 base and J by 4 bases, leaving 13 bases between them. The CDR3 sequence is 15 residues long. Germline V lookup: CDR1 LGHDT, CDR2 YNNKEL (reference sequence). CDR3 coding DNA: TGTGCCAGCAGCCAAGGTGCGGGTTCTTTCTATGGCTACACCTTC. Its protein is CASSQGAGSFYGYTF.

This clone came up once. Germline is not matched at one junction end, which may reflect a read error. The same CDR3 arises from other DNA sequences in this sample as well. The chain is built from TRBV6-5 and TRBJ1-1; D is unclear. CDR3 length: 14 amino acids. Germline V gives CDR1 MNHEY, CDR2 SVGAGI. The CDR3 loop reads CASRTLARYTEAFF. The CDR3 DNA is TGTGCCAGCAGGACTCTAGCGCGGTACACTGAAGCCTTCTTT.

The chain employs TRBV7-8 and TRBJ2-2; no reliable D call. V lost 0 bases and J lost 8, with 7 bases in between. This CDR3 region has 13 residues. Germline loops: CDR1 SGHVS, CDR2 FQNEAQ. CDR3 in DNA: TGTGCCAGCAGCTTAGCACTCTCGGGGGAGCTGTTTTTT. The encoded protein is CASSLALSGELFF.

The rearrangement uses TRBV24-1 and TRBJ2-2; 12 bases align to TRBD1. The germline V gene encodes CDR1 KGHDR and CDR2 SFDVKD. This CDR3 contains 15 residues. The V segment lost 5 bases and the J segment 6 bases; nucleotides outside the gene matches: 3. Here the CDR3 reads CATSVGTGGPGELFF. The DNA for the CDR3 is TGTGCCACCAGTGTCGGGACAGGGGGCCCCGGGGAGCTGTTTTTT.

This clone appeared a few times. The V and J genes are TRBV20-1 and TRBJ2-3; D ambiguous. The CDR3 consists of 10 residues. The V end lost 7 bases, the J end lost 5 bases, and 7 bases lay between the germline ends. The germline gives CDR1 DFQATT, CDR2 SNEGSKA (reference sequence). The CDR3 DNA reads TGCAGTGTTGGGCAAGATACGCAGTATTTT. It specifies CSVGQDTQYF.

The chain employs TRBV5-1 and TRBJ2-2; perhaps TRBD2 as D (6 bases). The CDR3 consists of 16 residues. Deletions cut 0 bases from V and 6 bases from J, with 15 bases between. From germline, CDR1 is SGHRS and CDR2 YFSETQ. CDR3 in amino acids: CASSLVVTSVSGELFF. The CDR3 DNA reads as TGCGCCAGCAGCTTGGTTGTGACTAGTGTGTCCGGGGAGCTGTTTTTT.

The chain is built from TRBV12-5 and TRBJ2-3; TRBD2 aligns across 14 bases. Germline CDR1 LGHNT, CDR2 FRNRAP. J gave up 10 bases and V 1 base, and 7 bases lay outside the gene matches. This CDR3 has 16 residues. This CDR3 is CASGLGTSGGNRAQYF. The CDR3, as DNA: TGTGCTAGTGGTTTGGGGACTAGCGGGGGGAATAGGGCGCAGTATTTT.

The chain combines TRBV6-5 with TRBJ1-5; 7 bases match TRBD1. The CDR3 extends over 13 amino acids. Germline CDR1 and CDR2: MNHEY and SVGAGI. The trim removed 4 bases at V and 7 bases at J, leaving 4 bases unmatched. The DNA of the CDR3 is TGTGCCAGCAGTTCAGACAGGGAGCAGCCCCAGCATTTT. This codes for CASSSDREQPQHF.

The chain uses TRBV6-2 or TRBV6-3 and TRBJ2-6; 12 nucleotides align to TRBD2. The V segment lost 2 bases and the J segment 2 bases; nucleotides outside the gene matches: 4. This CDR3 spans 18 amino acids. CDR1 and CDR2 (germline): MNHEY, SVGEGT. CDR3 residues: CASSYPSSGRAGANVLTF. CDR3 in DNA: TGTGCCAGCAGTTACCCGTCTAGCGGGAGGGCTGGGGCCAACGTCCTGACTTTC.

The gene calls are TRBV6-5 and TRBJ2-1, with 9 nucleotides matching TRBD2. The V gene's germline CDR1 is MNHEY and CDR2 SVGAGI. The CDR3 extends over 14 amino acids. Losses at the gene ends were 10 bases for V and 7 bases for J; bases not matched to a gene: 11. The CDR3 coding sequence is TGTGCCACCCTAAGAATAGCGGGGGCTAATGAGCAGTTCTTC. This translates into CATLRIAGANEQFF.

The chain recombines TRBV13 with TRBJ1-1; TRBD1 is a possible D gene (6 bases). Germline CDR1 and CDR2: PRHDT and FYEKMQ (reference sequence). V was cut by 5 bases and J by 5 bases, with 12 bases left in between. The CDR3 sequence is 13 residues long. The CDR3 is CASSLRGGTEAFF. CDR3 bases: TGTGCCAGCAGCCTCAGGGGAGGGACTGAAGCTTTCTTT.

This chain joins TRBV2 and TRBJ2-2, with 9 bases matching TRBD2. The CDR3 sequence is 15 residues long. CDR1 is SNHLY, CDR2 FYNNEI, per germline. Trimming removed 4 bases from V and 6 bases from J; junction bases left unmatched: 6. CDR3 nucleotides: TGTGCCAGCAGTGTCGCGGGGGGGCCACCCGGGGAGCTGTTTTTT. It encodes CASSVAGGPPGELFF.

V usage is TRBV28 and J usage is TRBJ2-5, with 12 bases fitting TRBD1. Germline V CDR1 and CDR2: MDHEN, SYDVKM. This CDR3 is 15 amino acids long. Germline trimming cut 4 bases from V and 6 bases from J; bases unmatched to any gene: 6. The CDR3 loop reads CASSYRDRGPKTQYF. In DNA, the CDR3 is TGTGCCAGCAGTTACCGGGACAGGGGGCCGAAGACCCAGTACTTC.

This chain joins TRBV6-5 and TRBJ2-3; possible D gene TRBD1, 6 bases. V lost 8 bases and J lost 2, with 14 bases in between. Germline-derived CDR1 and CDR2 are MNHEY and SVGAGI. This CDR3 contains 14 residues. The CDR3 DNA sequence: TGTGCCAGCGGGGGCAGGGCCTACACAGATACGCAGTATTTT. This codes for CASGGRAYTDTQYF.

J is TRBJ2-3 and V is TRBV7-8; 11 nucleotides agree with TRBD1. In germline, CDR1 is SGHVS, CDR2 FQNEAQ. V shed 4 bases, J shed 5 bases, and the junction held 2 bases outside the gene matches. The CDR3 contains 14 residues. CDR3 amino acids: CASSSGTGGDTQYF. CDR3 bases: TGTGCCAGCAGCTCCGGGACAGGGGGAGATACGCAGTATTTT.

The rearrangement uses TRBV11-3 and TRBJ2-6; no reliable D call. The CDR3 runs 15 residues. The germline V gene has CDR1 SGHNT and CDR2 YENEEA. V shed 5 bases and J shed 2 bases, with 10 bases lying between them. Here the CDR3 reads CASSPSETGANVLTF. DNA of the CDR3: TGTGCCAGCAGCCCCAGCGAAACTGGGGCCAACGTCCTGACTTTC.

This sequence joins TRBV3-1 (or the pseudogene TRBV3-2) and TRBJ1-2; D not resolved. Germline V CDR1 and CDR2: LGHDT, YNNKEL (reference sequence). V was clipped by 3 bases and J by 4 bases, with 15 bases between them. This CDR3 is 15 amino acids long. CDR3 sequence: CASSQMMNSVYGYTF. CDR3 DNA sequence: TGTGCCAGCAGCCAGATGATGAACAGTGTCTATGGCTACACCTTC.

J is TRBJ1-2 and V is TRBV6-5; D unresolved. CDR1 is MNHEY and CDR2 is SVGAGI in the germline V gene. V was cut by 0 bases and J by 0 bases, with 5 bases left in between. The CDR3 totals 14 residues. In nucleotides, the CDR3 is TGTGCCAGCAGTTACTCGAGAGCTAACTATGGCTACACCTTC. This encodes CASSYSRANYGYTF.

CDR3 sequence (DNA): TGTGCCAGCAGCGACAGGCGCCTCTCCTACGAGCAGTACTTC. Translated, it gives CASSDRRLSYEQYF. The chain employs TRBV7-8 and TRBJ2-7; D perhaps matches TRBD1 (6 bases). Germline assignment: CDR1 SGHVS and CDR2 FQNEAQ. Trimming stripped 5 bases from V and 0 bases from J, with 11 bases between. The CDR3 runs 14 residues. The full variable domain, completed using reference TRBV7-8 and TRBJ2-7, is GAGVSQSPRYKVAKRGQDVALRCDPISGHVSLFWYQQALGQGPEFLTYFQNEAQLDKSGLPSDRFFAERPEGSVSTLKIQRTQQEDSAVYLCASSDRRLSYEQYFGPGTRLTVT.

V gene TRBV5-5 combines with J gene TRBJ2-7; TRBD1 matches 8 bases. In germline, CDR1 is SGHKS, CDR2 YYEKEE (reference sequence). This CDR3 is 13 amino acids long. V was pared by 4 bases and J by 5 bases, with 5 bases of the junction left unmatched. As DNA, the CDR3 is TGTGCCAGCAGCCCGGGACAGGAGGACGAGCAGTACTTC. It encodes CASSPGQEDEQYF.

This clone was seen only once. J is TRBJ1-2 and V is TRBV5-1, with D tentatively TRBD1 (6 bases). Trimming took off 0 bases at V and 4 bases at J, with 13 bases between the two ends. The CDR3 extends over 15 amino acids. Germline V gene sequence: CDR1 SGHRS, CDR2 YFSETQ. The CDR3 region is CASSLAAGGVYGYTF. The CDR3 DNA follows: TGCGCCAGCAGCTTGGCCGCGGGGGGCGTCTATGGCTACACCTTC.

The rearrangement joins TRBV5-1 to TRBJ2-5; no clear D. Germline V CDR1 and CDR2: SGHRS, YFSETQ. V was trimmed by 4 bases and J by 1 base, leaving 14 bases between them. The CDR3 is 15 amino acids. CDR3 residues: CASSQALGRQETQYF. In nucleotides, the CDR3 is TGCGCCAGCAGCCAGGCCCTGGGCCGCCAAGAGACCCAGTACTTC. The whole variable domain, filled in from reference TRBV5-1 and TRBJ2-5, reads KAGVTQTPRYLIKTRGQQVTLSCSPISGHRSVSWYQQTPGQGLQFLFEYFSETQRNKGNFPGRFSGRQFSNSRSEMNVSTLELGDSALYLCASSQALGRQETQYFGPGTRLLVL.

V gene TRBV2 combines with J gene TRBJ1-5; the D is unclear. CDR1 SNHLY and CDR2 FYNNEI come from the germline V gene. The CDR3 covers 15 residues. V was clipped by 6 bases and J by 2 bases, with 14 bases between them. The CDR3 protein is CASRLRTGGNQPQHF. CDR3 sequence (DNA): TGTGCCAGCAGATTGCGGACGGGAGGCAATCAGCCCCAGCATTTT. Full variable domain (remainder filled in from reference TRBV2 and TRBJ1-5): EPEVTQTPSHQVTQMGQEVILRCVPISNHLYFYWYRQILGQKVEFLVSFYNNEISEKSEIFDDQFSVERPDGSNFTLKIRSTKLEDSAMYFCASRLRTGGNQPQHFGDGTRLSIL.

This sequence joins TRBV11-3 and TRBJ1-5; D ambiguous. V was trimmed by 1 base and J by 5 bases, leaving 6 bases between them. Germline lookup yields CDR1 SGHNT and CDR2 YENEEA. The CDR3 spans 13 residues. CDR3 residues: CASSLAGDQPQHF. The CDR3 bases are TGTGCCAGCAGCTTAGCCGGGGATCAGCCCCAGCATTTT.